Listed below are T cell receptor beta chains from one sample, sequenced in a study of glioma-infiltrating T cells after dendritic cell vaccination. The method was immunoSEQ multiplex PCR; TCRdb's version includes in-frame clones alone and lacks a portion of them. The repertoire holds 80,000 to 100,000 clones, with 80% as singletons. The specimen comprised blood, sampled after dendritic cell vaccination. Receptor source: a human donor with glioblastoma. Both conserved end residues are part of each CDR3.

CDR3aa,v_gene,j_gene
CASSLGTSGYYEQYF,TRBV6-5,TRBJ2-7
CASSRQGRDEQFF,TRBV2,TRBJ2-1
CASSVRQGGTYEQYF,TRBV5-1,TRBJ2-7
CASSGDRDGELFF,TRBV9,TRBJ2-2
CASIGGDANTGELFF,TRBV6-1,TRBJ2-2
CASSLTARIEAFF,TRBV28,TRBJ1-1
CASSSTGLTEAFF,TRBV27,TRBJ1-1
CASRYGTGGLSRDGYTF,TRBV5-1,TRBJ1-2
CASSFLNYNEQFF,TRBV5-1,TRBJ2-1
CATKTGTKIQETQYF,TRBV10-3,TRBJ2-5
CASSFTGGTGLEPDTQYF,TRBV7-9,TRBJ2-3
CAISTRVAGGEKLFF,TRBV10-3,TRBJ1-4
CASSLGDFSGNTIYF,TRBV7-8,TRBJ1-3
CSAVAANEQFF,TRBV29-1,TRBJ2-1
CATSRHIENQYF,TRBV15,TRBJ2-5
CASSPPGGSTWGPQHF,TRBV19,TRBJ1-5
CATSFGDNSPLHF,TRBV2,TRBJ1-6
CAWTRTGSYGYTF,TRBV30,TRBJ1-2
CASSEWTGGKSPLHF,TRBV2,TRBJ1-6
CASSPGSRNQPQHF,TRBV28,TRBJ1-5
CASSLAGGETQYF,TRBV7-7,TRBJ2-5
CATSSLTSRADTQYF,TRBV15,TRBJ2-3
CASSPPSMGLRNTIYF,TRBV25-1,TRBJ1-3
CASSPPGSQPQHF,TRBV18,TRBJ1-5
CASSSKGLAGGDEQFF,TRBV11-2,TRBJ2-1
CASRQGSNQPQHF,TRBV10-2,TRBJ1-5
CASMSGAGYTF,TRBV6-1,TRBJ1-2
CASSLEGRNYGYTF,TRBV11-2,TRBJ1-2
CASSSLRWTSTDTQYF,TRBV28,TRBJ2-3
CAISVGGDYGYTF,TRBV10-3,TRBJ1-2
CASRTEWSAEAFF,TRBV5-1,TRBJ1-1
CASSEALGGDYGYTF,TRBV6-1,TRBJ1-2
CSVASSFTDTQYF,TRBV29-1,TRBJ2-3
CASSLTSMNTEAFF,TRBV7-3,TRBJ1-1
CASSLRTDTQYF,TRBV7-9,TRBJ2-3
CASSFYQMMNTEAFF,TRBV5-1,TRBJ1-1
CASSSLRTSGPYNEQFF,TRBV27,TRBJ2-1
CASSRDRGTSYEQYF,TRBV18,TRBJ2-7
CAGSTTGNTGELFF,TRBV19,TRBJ2-2
CSGTGVYYNEQFF,TRBV29-1,TRBJ2-1
CASSESTNTEAFF,TRBV10-1,TRBJ1-1
CATRLAGVYNEQFF,TRBV2,TRBJ2-1
CASSPPTGGAPDTQYF,TRBV18,TRBJ2-3
CASSQGTGSFYEQYF,TRBV4-1,TRBJ2-7
CAISRGTNTEAFF,TRBV10-3,TRBJ1-1
CATYGRSHGTTNEKLFF,TRBV19,TRBJ1-4
CASSLAGPAYEQYF,TRBV5-1,TRBJ2-7
CSGGVNTEAFF,TRBV20-1,TRBJ1-1
CASRASGGGGETQYF,TRBV2,TRBJ2-5